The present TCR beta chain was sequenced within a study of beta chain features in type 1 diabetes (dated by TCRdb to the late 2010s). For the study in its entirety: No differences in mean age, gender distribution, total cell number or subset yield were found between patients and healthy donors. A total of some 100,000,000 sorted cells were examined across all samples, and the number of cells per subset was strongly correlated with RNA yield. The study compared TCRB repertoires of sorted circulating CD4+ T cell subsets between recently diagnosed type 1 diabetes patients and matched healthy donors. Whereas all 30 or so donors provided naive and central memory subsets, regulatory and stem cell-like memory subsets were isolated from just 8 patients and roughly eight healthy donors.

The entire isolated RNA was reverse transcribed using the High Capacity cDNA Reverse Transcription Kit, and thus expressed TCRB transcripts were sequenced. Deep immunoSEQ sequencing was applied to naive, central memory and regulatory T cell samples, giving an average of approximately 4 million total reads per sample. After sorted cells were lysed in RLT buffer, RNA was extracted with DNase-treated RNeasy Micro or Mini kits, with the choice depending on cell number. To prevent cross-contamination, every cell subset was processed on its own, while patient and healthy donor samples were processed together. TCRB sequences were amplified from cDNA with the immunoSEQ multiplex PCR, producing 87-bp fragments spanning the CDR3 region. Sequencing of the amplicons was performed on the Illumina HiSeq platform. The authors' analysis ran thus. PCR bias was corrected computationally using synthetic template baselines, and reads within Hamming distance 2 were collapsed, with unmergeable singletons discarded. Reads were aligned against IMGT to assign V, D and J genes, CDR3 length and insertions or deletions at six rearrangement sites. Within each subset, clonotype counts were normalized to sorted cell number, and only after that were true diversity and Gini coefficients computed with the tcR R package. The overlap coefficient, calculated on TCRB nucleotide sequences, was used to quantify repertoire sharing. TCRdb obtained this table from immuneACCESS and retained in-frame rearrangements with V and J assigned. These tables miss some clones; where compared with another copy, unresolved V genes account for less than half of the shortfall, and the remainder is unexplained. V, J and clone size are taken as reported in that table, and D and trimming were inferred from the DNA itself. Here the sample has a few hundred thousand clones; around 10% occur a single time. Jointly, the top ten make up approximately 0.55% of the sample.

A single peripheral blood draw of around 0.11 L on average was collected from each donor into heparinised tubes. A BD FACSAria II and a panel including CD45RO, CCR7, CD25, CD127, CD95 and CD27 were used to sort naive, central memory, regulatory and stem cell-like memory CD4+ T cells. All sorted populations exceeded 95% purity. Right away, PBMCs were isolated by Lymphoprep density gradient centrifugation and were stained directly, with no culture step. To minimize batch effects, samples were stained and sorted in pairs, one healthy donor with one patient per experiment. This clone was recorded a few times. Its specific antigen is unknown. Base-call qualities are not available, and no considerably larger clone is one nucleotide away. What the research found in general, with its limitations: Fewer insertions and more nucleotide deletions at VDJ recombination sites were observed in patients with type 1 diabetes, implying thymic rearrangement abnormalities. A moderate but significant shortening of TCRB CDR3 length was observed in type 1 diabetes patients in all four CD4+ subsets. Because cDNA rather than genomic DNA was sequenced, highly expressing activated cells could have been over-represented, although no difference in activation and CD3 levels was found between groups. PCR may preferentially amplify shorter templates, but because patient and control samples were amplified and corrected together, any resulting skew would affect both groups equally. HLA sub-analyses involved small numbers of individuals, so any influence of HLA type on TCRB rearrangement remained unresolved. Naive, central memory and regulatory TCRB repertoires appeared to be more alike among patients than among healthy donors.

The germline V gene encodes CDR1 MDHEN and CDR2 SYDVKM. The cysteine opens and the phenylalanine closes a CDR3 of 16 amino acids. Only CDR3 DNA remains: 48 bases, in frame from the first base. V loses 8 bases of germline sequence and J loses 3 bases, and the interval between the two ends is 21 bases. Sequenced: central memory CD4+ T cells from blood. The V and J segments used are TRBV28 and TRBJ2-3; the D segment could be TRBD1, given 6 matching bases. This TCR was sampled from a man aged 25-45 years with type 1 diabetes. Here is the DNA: TGTGCCAGCCGAACACTACAGGGTGGATATACAGATACGCAGTATTTT. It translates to CASRTLQGGYTDTQYF.